This section outlines one TCR beta chain sequence together with its context. The CDR3 covers 15 residues. Trimming removed 4 bases from V and 0 bases from J; junction bases left unmatched: 5. Germline values: CDR1 SGHRS, CDR2 YFSETQ. The sample's treatment: oral pan-JAK inhibitor, 5-10 mg twice daily. Patients with alopecia areata provided lesional scalp punch biopsies as well as peripheral blood. The data originate from a study of CD8+ T cells in alopecia areata. It was cDNA, reverse transcribed from extracted RNA, that served as the sequencing template. The method was immunoSEQ multiplex PCR; TCRdb's version includes in-frame clones alone and lacks a portion of them. The data hold 120,000 to 150,000 clones, with around four fifths observed a single time.

Sequences were derived from CD8+ T cells sorted from blood, sampled at week 4, from a patient treated with tofacitinib. The clonotype was recovered from a human donor with alopecia areata. The rearrangement links TRBV5-1 to TRBJ2-3; TRBD2 aligns across 7 bases. CDR3 bases: TGCGCCAGCAGCCTGCGGGGGATAAGCACAGATACGCAGTATTTT. It translates to CASSLRGISTDTQYF. The complete variable domain, with remaining parts taken from reference TRBV5-1 and TRBJ2-3, reads KAGVTQTPRYLIKTRGQQVTLSCSPISGHRSVSWYQQTPGQGLQFLFEYFSETQRNKGNFPGRFSGRQFSNSRSEMNVSTLELGDSALYLCASSLRGISTDTQYFGPGTRLTVL.